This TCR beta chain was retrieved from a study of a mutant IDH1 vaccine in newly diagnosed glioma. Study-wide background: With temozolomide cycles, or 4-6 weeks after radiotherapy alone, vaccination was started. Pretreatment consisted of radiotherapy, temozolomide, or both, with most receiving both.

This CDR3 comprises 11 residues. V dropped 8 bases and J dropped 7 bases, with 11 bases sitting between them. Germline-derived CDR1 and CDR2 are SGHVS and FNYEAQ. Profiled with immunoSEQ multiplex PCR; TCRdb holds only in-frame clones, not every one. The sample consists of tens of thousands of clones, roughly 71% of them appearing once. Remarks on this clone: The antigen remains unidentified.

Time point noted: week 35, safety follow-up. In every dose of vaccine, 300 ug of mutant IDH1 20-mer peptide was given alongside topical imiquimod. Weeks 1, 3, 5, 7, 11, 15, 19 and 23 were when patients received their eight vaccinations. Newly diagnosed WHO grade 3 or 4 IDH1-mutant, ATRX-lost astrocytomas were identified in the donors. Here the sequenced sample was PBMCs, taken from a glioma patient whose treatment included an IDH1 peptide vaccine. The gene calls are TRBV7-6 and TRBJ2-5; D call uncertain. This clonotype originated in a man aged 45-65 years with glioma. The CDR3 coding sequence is TGTGCCAGCGAATCCGGTGGGACCCAGTACTTC. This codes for CASESGGTQYF.